A single sample is the source of the 6 T cell receptor beta chains below, sequenced in a study of blood T cells in healthy people across ages. A second PCR, run for about 6 to 11 cycles, used a sample-barcoded 5' primer plus a J-beta primer mix. TCRdb re-called the 5' RACE reads through MiXCR, storing one row per CDR3 protein. The table lists about 640,000 distinct CDR3 sequences, about 30% of them singletons, with more than 15% in the top ten. The sample consisted of blood. The origin of the receptors is an elderly woman in good health.

V gene TRBV7-2 combines with J gene TRBJ1-6; 7 nucleotides line up with TRBD1. The length of the CDR3 is 15 residues. CDR1 SGHTA and CDR2 FQGNSA come from the germline V gene. The V segment lost 3 bases and the J segment 7 bases; nucleotides outside the gene matches: 6. CDR3 in DNA: TGTGCCAGCAGCTTCCGACAGGGTGGCAATTCACCCCTCCACTTT. This encodes CASSFRQGGNSPLHF.

This clonotype appeared a single time. The chain carries TRBV9 and TRBJ1-1, with 8 bases identical to TRBD1. There are 14 residues in the CDR3. CDR1 is SGDLS, CDR2 YYNGEE, per germline. V was clipped by 3 bases and J by 4 bases; unmatched bases: 5. The CDR3 is CASSGTGSFTEAFF. The CDR3, as DNA: TGTGCCAGCAGCGGGACAGGGTCGTTCACTGAAGCTTTCTTT.

There are a few counts of this clonotype. This chain links TRBV25-1 with TRBJ1-2; TRBD1 matches at 12 bases. The CDR3 has 18 amino acids. CDR1 MGHDK and CDR2 SYGVNS come from the germline V gene. J gave up 0 bases and V 5 bases, and 10 bases lay outside the gene matches. The CDR3 DNA sequence: TGTGCCAGCAGTTCTCTGGGACAGGGGGCCCGATCTAACTATGGCTACACCTTC. It specifies CASSSLGQGARSNYGYTF.

Of note for this clonotype: A single base separates this from a much larger clone, so it may be a read error. The chain couples TRBV12-3 or TRBV12-4 to TRBJ2-5; D not resolved. CDR3 length equals 14 residues. The ends were cut back, 5 bases at V and 2 bases at J, with 12 bases in the middle. CDR3 sequence reads: CASSQAAPQETQYF. In nucleotides, the CDR3 is TGTGCCAGCAGTCAAGCAGCGCCTCAAGAGACCCAGTACTTC.

A word on this clonotype: This may be a read error, as it is one base from a much larger clone. This chain connects TRBV5-8 to TRBJ2-1; D is possibly TRBD2 (6 bases). Germline-derived CDR1 and CDR2 are SGHTS and YDEGEE. The CDR3 runs to 17 residues. CDR3 sequence reads: CASSLARLARSYSEQFF. CDR3 DNA: TGTGCCAGCAGCTTGGCTCGGCTAGCGCGCTCCTACAGTGAGCAGTTCTTC.

J is TRBJ1-2 and V is TRBV5-6; D is perhaps TRBD1 (5 bases). The V end was cut by 1 base, the J end by 7 bases, with 11 bases between. CDR3 length equals 13 residues. Germline CDR1 reads SGHDT; CDR2 reads YYEEEE. The CDR3 loop reads CASSLSGLGGYTF. CDR3 DNA: TGTGCCAGCAGCTTGTCAGGGCTTGGTGGCTACACCTTC.